This T cell receptor (beta chain) was retrieved from a study of shared clonotypes between healthy human individuals. Genomic DNA (from each subset) was split evenly across several immunoSEQ plates. The assay was immunoSEQ multiplex PCR, and TCRdb's table has in-frame clones only and misses some. The sample consists of a few million clones, nearly 97% of them appearing once. The CDR3 spans 12 residues. Trimming removed 7 bases at V and 1 base at J, with 8 bases between. Germline V lookup: CDR1 WSHSY, CDR2 SAAADI. Turning to this clone: What it binds is unknown.

Whole-study findings and limits: Four donors had roughly 5.2% of their naive CD4 clonotypes in common.

Adult donors, all healthy and HIV-negative, had no recent acute infections or vaccinations. The authors divided CD4+ cells into CD45RA+ naive and CD45RA-negative memory subsets. Material for sequencing was naive CD4+ T cells sorted from blood. Subset indicated: CD45RA+ positively selected. The clonotype comes from a young man in good health. The chain is built from TRBV10-2 and TRBJ2-7; D is unclear. CDR3 amino acids: CASKAGSYEQYF. As DNA, the CDR3 is TGCGCCAGCAAGGCAGGTTCCTACGAGCAGTACTTC.